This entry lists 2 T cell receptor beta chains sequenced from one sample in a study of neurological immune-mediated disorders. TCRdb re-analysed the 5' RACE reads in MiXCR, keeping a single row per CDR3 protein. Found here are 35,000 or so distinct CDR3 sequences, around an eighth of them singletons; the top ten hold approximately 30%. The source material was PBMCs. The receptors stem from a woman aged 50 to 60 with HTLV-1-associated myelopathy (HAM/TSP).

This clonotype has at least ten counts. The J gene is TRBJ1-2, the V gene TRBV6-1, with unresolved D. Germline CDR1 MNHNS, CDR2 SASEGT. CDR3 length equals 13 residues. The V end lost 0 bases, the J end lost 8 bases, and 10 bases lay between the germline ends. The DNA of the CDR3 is TGTGCCAGCAGTGAAGCGCTTGGTTCCGGCTACACCTTC. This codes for CASSEALGSGYTF.

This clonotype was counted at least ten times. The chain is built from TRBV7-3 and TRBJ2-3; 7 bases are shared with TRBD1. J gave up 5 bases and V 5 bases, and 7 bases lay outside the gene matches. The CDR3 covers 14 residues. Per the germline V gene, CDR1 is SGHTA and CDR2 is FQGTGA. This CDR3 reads CASSDGQAVDTQYF. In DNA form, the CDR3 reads TGTGCCAGCAGCGACGGACAGGCGGTAGATACGCAGTATTTT. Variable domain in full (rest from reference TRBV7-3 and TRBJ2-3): GAGVSQTPSNKVTEKGKYVELRCDPISGHTALYWYRQSLGQGPEFLIYFQGTGAADDSGLPNDRFFAVRPEGSVSTLKIQRTERGDSAVYLCASSDGQAVDTQYFGPGTRLTVL.